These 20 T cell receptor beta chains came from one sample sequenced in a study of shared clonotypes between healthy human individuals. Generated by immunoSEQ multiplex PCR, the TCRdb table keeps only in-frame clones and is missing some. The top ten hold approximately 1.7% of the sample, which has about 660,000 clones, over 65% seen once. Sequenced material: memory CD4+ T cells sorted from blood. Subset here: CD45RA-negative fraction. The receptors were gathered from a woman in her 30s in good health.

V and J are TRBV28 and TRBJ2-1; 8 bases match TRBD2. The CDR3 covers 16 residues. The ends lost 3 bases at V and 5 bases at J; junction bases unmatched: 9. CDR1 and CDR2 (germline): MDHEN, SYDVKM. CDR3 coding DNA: TGTGCCAGCAGTTTTTCTCGGCTAGCGGGCAACAATGAGCAGTTCTTC. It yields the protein CASSFSRLAGNNEQFF.

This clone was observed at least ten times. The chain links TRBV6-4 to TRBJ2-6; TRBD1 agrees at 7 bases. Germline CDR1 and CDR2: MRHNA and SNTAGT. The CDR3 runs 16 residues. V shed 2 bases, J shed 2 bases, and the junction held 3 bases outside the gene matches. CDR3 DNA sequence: TGTGCCAGCAGTGACGTAGGGGGCACTGGGGCCAACGTCCTGACTTTC. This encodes CASSDVGGTGANVLTF.

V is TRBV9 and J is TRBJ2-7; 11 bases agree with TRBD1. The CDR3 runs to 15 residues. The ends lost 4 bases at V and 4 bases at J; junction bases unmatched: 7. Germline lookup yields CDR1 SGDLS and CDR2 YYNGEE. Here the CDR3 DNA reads TGTGCCAGCAGCCCCGGGACAGGGGGGCGGTACGAGCAGTACTTC. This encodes CASSPGTGGRYEQYF.

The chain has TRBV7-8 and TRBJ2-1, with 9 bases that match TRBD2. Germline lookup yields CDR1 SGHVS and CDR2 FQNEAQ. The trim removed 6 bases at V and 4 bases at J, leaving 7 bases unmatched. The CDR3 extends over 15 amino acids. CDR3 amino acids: CASSRPGLAYNEQFF. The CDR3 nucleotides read TGTGCCAGCAGTAGACCGGGACTAGCATACAATGAGCAGTTCTTC.

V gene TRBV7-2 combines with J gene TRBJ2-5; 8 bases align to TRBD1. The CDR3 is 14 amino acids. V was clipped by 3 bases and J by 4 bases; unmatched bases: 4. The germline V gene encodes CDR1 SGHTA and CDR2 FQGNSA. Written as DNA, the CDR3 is TGTGCCAGCAGCTTCAGGGGGCATCGAGAGACCCAGTACTTC. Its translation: CASSFRGHRETQYF.

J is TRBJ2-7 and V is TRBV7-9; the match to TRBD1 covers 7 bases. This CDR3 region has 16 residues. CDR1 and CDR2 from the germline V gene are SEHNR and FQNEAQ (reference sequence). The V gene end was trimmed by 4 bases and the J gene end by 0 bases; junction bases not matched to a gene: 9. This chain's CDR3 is CASSSPKGQSSYEQYF. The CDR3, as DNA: TGTGCCAGCAGCTCACCAAAGGGACAGAGCTCCTACGAGCAGTACTTC. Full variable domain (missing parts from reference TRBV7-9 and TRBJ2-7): DTGVSQNPRHKITKRGQNVTFRCDPISEHNRLYWYRQTLGQGPEFLTYFQNEAQLEKSRLLSDRFSAERPKGSFSTLEIQRTEQGDSAMYLCASSSPKGQSSYEQYFGPGTRLTVT.

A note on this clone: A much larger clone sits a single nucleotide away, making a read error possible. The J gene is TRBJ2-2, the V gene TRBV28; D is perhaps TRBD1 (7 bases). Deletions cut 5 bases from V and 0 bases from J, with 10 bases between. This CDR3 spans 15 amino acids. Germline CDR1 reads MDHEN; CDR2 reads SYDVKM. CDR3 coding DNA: TGTGCCAGCAGTGGAGGGACAGCGAACACCGGGGAGCTGTTTTTT. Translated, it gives CASSGGTANTGELFF.

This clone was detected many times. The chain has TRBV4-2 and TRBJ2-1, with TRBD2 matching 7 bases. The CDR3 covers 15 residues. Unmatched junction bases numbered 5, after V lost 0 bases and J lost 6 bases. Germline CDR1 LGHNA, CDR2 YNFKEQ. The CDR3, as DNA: TGTGCCAGCAGCCAAGACCCGGGACTATTCAATGAGCAGTTCTTC. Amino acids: CASSQDPGLFNEQFF.

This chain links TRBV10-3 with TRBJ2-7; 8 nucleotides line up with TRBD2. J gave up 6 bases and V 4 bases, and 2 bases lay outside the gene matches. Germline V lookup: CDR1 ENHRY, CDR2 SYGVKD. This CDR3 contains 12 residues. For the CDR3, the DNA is TGTGCCATCAGTGCGGGAGGGCGCGAGCAGTACTTC. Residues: CAISAGGREQYF.

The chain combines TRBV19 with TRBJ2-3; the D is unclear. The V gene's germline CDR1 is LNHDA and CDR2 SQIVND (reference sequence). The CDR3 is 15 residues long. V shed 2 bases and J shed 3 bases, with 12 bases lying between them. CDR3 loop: CASSILPQRTDTQYF. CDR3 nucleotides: TGTGCCAGTAGTATACTTCCTCAGAGAACAGATACGCAGTATTTT.

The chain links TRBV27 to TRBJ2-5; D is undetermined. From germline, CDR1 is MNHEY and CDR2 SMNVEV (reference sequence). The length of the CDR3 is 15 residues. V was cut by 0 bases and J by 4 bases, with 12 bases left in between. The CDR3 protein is CASSLSNTLIETQYF. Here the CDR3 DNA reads TGTGCCAGCAGTTTATCGAATACGCTTATAGAGACCCAGTACTTC.

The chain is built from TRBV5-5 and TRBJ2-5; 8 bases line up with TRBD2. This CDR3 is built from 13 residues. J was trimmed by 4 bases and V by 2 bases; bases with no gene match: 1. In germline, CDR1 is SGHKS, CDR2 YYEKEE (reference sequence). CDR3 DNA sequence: TGTGCCAGCAGCTTCAGCGGGAGAGAGACCCAGTACTTC. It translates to CASSFSGRETQYF.

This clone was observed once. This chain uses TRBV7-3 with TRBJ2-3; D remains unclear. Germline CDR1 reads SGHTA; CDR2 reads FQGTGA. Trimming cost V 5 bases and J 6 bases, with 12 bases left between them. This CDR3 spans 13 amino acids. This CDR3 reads CASSRAIGDTQYF. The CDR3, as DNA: TGTGCCAGCAGCCGAGCCATAGGGGATACGCAGTATTTT.

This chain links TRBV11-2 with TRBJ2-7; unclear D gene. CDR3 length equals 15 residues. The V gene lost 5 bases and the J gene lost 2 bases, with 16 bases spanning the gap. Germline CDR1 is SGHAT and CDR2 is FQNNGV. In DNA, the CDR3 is TGTGCCAGCAGCATCACCGACCGGCCTCCCTACGAGCAGTACTTC. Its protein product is CASSITDRPPYEQYF.

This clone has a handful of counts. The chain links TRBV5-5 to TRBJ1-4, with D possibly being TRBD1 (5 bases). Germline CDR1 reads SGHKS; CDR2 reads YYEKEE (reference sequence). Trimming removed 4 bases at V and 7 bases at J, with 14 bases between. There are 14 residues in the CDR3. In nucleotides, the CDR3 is TGTGCCAGCAGCCACGGACGGGACGCTGAAAAACTGTTTTTT. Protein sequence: CASSHGRDAEKLFF. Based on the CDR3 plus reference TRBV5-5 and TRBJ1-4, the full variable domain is DAGVTQSPTHLIKTRGQQVTLRCSPISGHKSVSWYQQVLGQGPQFIFQYYEKEERGRGNFPDRFSARQFPNYSSELNVNALLLGDSALYLCASSHGRDAEKLFFGSGTQLSVL.

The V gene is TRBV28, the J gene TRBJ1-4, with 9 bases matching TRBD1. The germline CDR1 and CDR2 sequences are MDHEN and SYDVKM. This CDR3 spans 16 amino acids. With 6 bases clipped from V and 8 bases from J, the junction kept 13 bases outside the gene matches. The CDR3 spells CASSIPGTGLEEKLFF. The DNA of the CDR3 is TGTGCCAGCAGCATCCCCGGGACAGGGTTAGAGGAAAAACTGTTTTTT.

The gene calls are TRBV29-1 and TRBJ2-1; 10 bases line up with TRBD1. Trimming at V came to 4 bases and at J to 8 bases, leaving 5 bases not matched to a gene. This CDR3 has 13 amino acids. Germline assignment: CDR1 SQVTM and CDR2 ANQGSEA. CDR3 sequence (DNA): TGCAGCGTTGGGGACAGGGGCGCGTATGAGCAGTTCTTC. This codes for CSVGDRGAYEQFF.

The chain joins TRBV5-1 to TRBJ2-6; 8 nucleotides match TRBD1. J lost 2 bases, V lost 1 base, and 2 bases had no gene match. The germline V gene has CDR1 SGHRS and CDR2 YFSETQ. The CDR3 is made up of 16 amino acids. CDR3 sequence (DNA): TGCGCCAGCAGCTTGACAGGGGGTACTGGGGCCAACGTCCTGACTTTC. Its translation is CASSLTGGTGANVLTF.

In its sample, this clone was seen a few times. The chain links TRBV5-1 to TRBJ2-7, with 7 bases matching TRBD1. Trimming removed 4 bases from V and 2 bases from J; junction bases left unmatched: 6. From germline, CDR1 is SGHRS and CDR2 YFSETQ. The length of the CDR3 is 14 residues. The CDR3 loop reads CASSTGTETYEQYF. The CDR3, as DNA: TGCGCCAGCAGCACCGGGACAGAAACCTACGAGCAGTACTTC.

This CDR3 reads CASSLSDSYEQYF. The DNA of the CDR3 is TGTGCCAGCAGCCTCAGTGACTCCTACGAGCAGTACTTC. This sequence joins TRBV27 and TRBJ2-7; D remains unclear. V gave up 6 bases and J gave up 0 bases, with 9 bases separating them. This CDR3 has 13 residues. Germline V gene sequence: CDR1 MNHEY, CDR2 SMNVEV (reference sequence).